This T cell receptor beta chain was sequenced for a study of T-cell reconstitution after alpha-beta-depleted transplantation in children. About this clonotype itself: Its antigen is not known.

This CDR3 comprises 18 residues. V was clipped by 5 bases and J by 5 bases; unmatched bases: 13. Notes on the study in general: Diversity and T-cell counts at one year after transplant derived mostly from new T cells. About two months after transplant, alpha-beta T cells reportedly came from several hundred expanded graft clones.

The TCRbeta library incorporated unique molecular identifiers. TCRdb independently ran MiXCR on the PCR reads; one entry per CDR3 protein. Among hundreds of thousands of distinct CDR3 sequences listed, roughly 16% were seen once. The sequence came from a boy under two years old who had a stem cell transplant for Wiskott-Aldrich syndrome, so the T cells may come from the graft donor. J is TRBJ2-5 and V is TRBV12-3 or TRBV12-4, with 14 bases identical to TRBD2. The material sequenced was PBMCs, mostly from graft donor cells, taken 360 days after TCRalphabeta/CD19-depleted stem cell transplant. CDR3 sequence: CASSPRLAGGPRVETQYF. The CDR3 bases are TGTGCCAGCAGTCCCAGACTAGCGGGAGGGCCGAGGGTGGAGACCCAGTACTTC.